This TCR beta chain was found in a study of Ad26.COV2.S vaccination and SARS-CoV-2 variants. As for this clone: Its antigen is undetermined.

The method was immunoSEQ multiplex PCR; TCRdb's version includes in-frame clones alone and lacks a portion of them. The table lists 300,000 to 400,000 clones, 85% to 90% of them singletons. Treatment meaning: some 20 received Ad26.COV2.S at low or high dose, single or two shots; roughly 5 received placebo; per-sample allocation not given. Specimen acquisition occurred on day 63 following the initial vaccine or placebo injection. Study-wide points: Those who received the vaccine showed greater spike-specific TCR breadth than those given placebo. Substantial response breadth was reportedly seen for spike-specific CD8+ and CD4+ T cells after vaccination.

The CDR3 runs 15 residues. Trimming removed 2 bases at V and 0 bases at J, with 11 bases between. Germline values: CDR1 SGHRS, CDR2 YFSETQ. The TCR comes from a person aged 18-65 years who received the Ad26.COV2.S COVID-19 vaccine or a placebo. The genes are TRBV5-1 and TRBJ1-1; possible D gene TRBD1, 5 bases. The source material was peripheral blood, sampled in a trial of Ad26.COV2.S vaccine versus placebo. The CDR3 sequence is CASSFDRYLNTEAFF. The DNA of the CDR3 is TGCGCCAGCAGCTTTGACAGATACCTGAACACTGAAGCTTTCTTT.